These 18 T cell receptor beta chains originate from one sample sequenced in a study of T-cell reconstitution after alpha-beta-depleted transplantation in children. Preparation of the TCRbeta library involved a method that used unique molecular identifiers. TCRdb processed the PCR reads anew with MiXCR; each CDR3 protein has one entry. Of just under 550,000 distinct CDR3 sequences in the sample, 15% to 20% were seen once. The specimen was PBMCs from the stem cell graft donor, collected from the stem cell graft. These receptors originate from a human donor who donated a stem cell graft to a child with acute lymphoblastic leukemia.

The V gene is TRBV5-1, the J gene TRBJ1-1; D is uncertain. Deletions cut 0 bases from V and 6 bases from J, with 9 bases between. The CDR3 has 13 residues. Germline V lookup: CDR1 SGHRS, CDR2 YFSETQ. In DNA form, the CDR3 reads TGCGCCAGCAGCTTGGCGGGCCCCCCTGAAGCTTTCTTT. Translating it yields CASSLAGPPEAFF.

The chain is built from TRBV12-3 or TRBV12-4 and TRBJ2-5; 10 positions agree with TRBD1. Trimming removed 3 bases from V and 4 bases from J; junction bases left unmatched: 5. The CDR3 is 15 residues long. The CDR3 nucleotides are TGTGCCAGCAGTTTGACAGGGGGCTTGCGAGAGACCCAGTACTTC. It is translated as CASSLTGGLRETQYF.

This clonotype was found many times. The chain employs TRBV20-1 and TRBJ2-4; no clear D. Germline assignment: CDR1 DFQATT and CDR2 SNEGSKA (reference sequence). The V end was cut by 3 bases, the J end by 10 bases, with 16 bases between. This CDR3 is 13 amino acids long. Here the CDR3 reads CSASPSGLGIQYF. CDR3 DNA: TGCAGTGCTAGCCCCTCCGGGTTGGGTATTCAGTACTTC.

The chain has TRBV7-9 and TRBJ2-2; possible D gene TRBD1, 5 bases. Germline values: CDR1 SEHNR, CDR2 FQNEAQ (reference sequence). The CDR3 contains 14 residues. Trimming took off 5 bases at V and 5 bases at J, with 12 bases between the two ends. The CDR3 DNA follows: TGTGCCAGCAGCGTCAGGGCGTGGACCGGGGAGCTGTTTTTT. This sequence encodes CASSVRAWTGELFF. Using reference TRBV7-9 and TRBJ2-2 for the parts outside the CDR3, the full variable domain is DTGVSQNPRHKITKRGQNVTFRCDPISEHNRLYWYRQTLGQGPEFLTYFQNEAQLEKSRLLSDRFSAERPKGSFSTLEIQRTEQGDSAMYLCASSVRAWTGELFFGEGSRLTVL.

This clonotype was seen a handful of times. The J gene is TRBJ2-1, the V gene TRBV5-1; D remains unclear. This CDR3 is built from 14 residues. The V gene lost 3 bases and the J gene lost 7 bases, with 14 bases spanning the gap. CDR1 SGHRS and CDR2 YFSETQ come from the germline V gene. CDR3 sequence: CASSSPHAVNEQFF. The CDR3 DNA reads TGCGCCAGCAGCTCTCCACATGCGGTTAATGAGCAGTTCTTC. Using reference TRBV5-1 and TRBJ2-1 for the parts outside the CDR3, the full variable domain is KAGVTQTPRYLIKTRGQQVTLSCSPISGHRSVSWYQQTPGQGLQFLFEYFSETQRNKGNFPGRFSGRQFSNSRSEMNVSTLELGDSALYLCASSSPHAVNEQFFGPGTRLTVL.

This clonotype was observed a few times. This chain links TRBV6-5 with TRBJ1-1; D remains unclear. V lost 4 bases and J lost 4, with 13 bases in between. This CDR3 has 14 amino acids. The germline CDR1 and CDR2 sequences are MNHEY and SVGAGI. The CDR3 here is CASSSNPRGTEAFF. The CDR3 DNA sequence: TGTGCCAGCAGTTCCAACCCTCGTGGCACTGAAGCTTTCTTT.

This chain joins TRBV20-1 and TRBJ1-3; D uncertain. Germline V gene lookup returns CDR1 DFQATT and CDR2 SNEGSKA (reference sequence). The V and J ends lost 3 bases and 1 base respectively, with 19 bases between them. The length of the CDR3 is 17 residues. CDR3 loop: CSASKLRERLSGNTIYF. CDR3 DNA: TGCAGTGCTAGTAAACTAAGGGAACGGCTATCTGGAAACACCATATATTTT.

This clonotype came up many times. The V call is TRBV27, the J call TRBJ2-5, with D perhaps matching TRBD2 (6 bases). The germline CDR1 and CDR2 sequences are MNHEY and SMNVEV (reference sequence). V gave up 3 bases and J gave up 4 bases, with 9 bases separating them. This CDR3 contains 13 residues. CDR3 DNA sequence: TGTGCCAGCAGTTTTGTCGGGGGAGAGACCCAGTACTTC. Its translation: CASSFVGGETQYF.

This clonotype showed up many times. The gene calls are TRBV5-6 and TRBJ2-1, with TRBD2 matching 7 bases. The germline gives CDR1 SGHDT, CDR2 YYEEEE. V lost 4 bases to trimming and J lost 8 bases; unmatched junction nucleotides: 15. This CDR3 has 16 amino acids. The CDR3 DNA reads as TGTGCCAGCAGCCTAACGGTAGGACTAGGGTTTTATGAGCAGTTCTTC. It translates to CASSLTVGLGFYEQFF.

The chain carries TRBV20-1 and TRBJ2-3, with D tentatively TRBD2 (6 bases). The CDR3 covers 13 residues. Germline V gene lookup returns CDR1 DFQATT and CDR2 SNEGSKA (reference sequence). V dropped 6 bases and J dropped 1 base, with 11 bases sitting between them. As DNA, the CDR3 is TGCAGTGCGGTTAGGAGGGGCACAGATACGCAGTATTTT. Translating gives CSAVRRGTDTQYF.

The CDR3 DNA reads TGTGCCAGCAGACTTGGGACAGCATATAGCAATCAGCCCCAGCATTTT. Amino acid sequence: CASRLGTAYSNQPQHF. This chain connects TRBV12-3 or TRBV12-4 to TRBJ1-5, with 7 bases identical to TRBD1. The J segment lost 0 bases and the V segment lost 6 bases, leaving 8 bases of the junction unmatched. The CDR3 consists of 16 residues.

J is TRBJ1-3 and V is TRBV12-3 or TRBV12-4; 9 bases map to TRBD1. The CDR3 loop spans 16 amino acids. Germline trimming cut 6 bases from V and 4 bases from J; bases unmatched to any gene: 10. CDR3: CASRLSGTGPGNTIYF. CDR3 coding DNA: TGTGCCAGCAGACTTTCCGGGACAGGGCCGGGAAACACCATATATTTT.

The rearrangement joins TRBV3-1 to TRBJ2-1; TRBD1 or TRBD2 may be the D gene (5 bases each). This CDR3 region has 14 residues. Germline V gives CDR1 LGHDT, CDR2 YNNKEL (reference sequence). V was cut by 8 bases and J by 3 bases, with 14 bases left in between. DNA for the CDR3: TGTGCCAGCCAGAGGGGACGAAACTACAATGAGCAGTTCTTC. It encodes CASQRGRNYNEQFF.

This clonotype was counted a few times. The J gene is TRBJ2-3, the V gene TRBV7-3, with D tentatively TRBD1 (5 bases). The CDR3 sequence is 18 residues long. CDR1 and CDR2 from the germline V gene are SGHTA and FQGTGA. Trimming stripped 2 bases from V and 6 bases from J, with 24 bases between. CDR3 protein: CASSLGALGRSLTDTQYF. The CDR3 nucleotides read TGTGCCAGCAGCTTAGGGGCGTTAGGGCGTTCCCTTACCGATACGCAGTATTTT.

This sequence joins TRBV4-1 and TRBJ1-5; tentatively, D is TRBD1 (5 bases). The CDR3 length is 17 residues. Trimming removed 1 base from V and 6 bases from J, with 19 bases in between. Germline values: CDR1 MGHRA, CDR2 YSYEKL. As DNA, the CDR3 is TGCGCCAGCAGCCAAGGGTGGGCACGGGACTCTGTTCAGCCCCAGCATTTT. Its translation is CASSQGWARDSVQPQHF.

This clonotype has only a few counts. The chain links TRBV20-1 to TRBJ1-5; no clear D gene. The V and J ends lost 1 base and 0 bases respectively, with 19 bases between them. The CDR3 runs 18 residues. Germline loops: CDR1 DFQATT, CDR2 SNEGSKA (reference sequence). As DNA, the CDR3 is TGCAGTGCTAGAGTGCCGGTGTTGGGCCGTTATAGCAATCAGCCCCAGCATTTT. Residues: CSARVPVLGRYSNQPQHF.

This clonotype was picked up a small number of times. In DNA form, the CDR3 reads TGTGCCAGCAGCCCGAGCGCCGGGACTAGTCAGTACGAGCAGTACTTC. Translating gives CASSPSAGTSQYEQYF. The J gene is TRBJ2-7, the V gene TRBV7-9; 8 bases map to TRBD2. This CDR3 is 16 amino acids long. Unmatched junction bases numbered 13, after V lost 5 bases and J lost 4 bases. Germline CDR1 SEHNR, CDR2 FQNEAQ (reference sequence).

V gene TRBV27 combines with J gene TRBJ1-1; tentatively, D is TRBD1 (5 bases). V was clipped by 3 bases and J by 2 bases, with 13 bases between them. From germline, CDR1 is MNHEY and CDR2 SMNVEV (reference sequence). The CDR3 consists of 15 residues. The CDR3 nucleotides read TGTGCCAGCAGTTTGCTCAGGGTGGCAAACACTGAAGCTTTCTTT. Amino acids: CASSLLRVANTEAFF.